This TCR beta chain was observed in a study of shared clonotypes between healthy human individuals. For the study at large: Researchers assigned three CD4 naive, three CD4 memory, two CD8 naive and one CD8 memory plate to each donor. Study results and caveats: Sequencing depth was expected to influence donor clonotype sharing.

A remark on this clone: The target antigen is unknown.

CDR3 size: 13 residues. With 2 bases removed from V and 6 bases from J, the gap between germline ends came to 7 bases. CDR1 and CDR2 from the germline V gene are MGHDK and SYGVNS. Sequencing used immunoSEQ multiplex PCR; TCRdb keeps in-frame clones, though not all of them. The sample consists of roughly 2 million clones, 90% to 97% of them appearing once. The sample taken for sequencing was naive CD4+ T cells sorted from blood. Subset of the sample: CD45RA+ positively selected. The sequence derives from a man between 18 and 35 years old in good health. This chain uses TRBV25-1 with TRBJ1-4; D is unclear. The CDR3 coding sequence is TGTGCCAGCAGTGAACACGGGGATGAAAAACTGTTTTTT. Protein product: CASSEHGDEKLFF. Filled out from reference TRBV25-1 and TRBJ1-4, the complete variable domain reads EADIYQTPRYLVIGTGKKITLECSQTMGHDKMYWYQQDPGMELHLIHYSYGVNSTEKGDLSSESTVSRIRTEHFPLTLESARPSHTSQYLCASSEHGDEKLFFGSGTQLSVL.